The T cell receptor (beta chain) described here comes from a study of blood T cell repertoires in COVID-19. Study in general: Spain, Italy and the United States supplied samples that represented acute and convalescent COVID-19.

This CDR3 contains 17 residues. V was trimmed by 2 bases and J by 1 base, leaving 12 bases between them. CDR1 and CDR2 from the germline V gene are SGHAT and FQNNGV. Assay: immunoSEQ multiplex PCR; the TCRdb copy retains only in-frame clones and omits some. The sample consists of roughly 230,000 clones, less than 90% of them appearing once. V is TRBV11-2 and J is TRBJ2-6, with D perhaps TRBD2 (5 bases). Input material: peripheral blood. The sequence derives from a man aged 70 or older with acute or convalescent COVID-19. CDR3 sequence reads: CASSLTGRRSGANVLTF. As DNA, the CDR3 is TGTGCCAGCAGCTTAACTGGCAGGAGGTCTGGGGCCAACGTCCTGACTTTC. The whole variable domain, remainder taken from reference TRBV11-2 and TRBJ2-6, is EAGVAQSPRYKIIEKRQSVAFWCNPISGHATLYWYQQILGQGPKLLIQFQNNGVVDDSQLPKDRFSAERLKGVDSTLKIQPAKLEDSAVYLCASSLTGRRSGANVLTFGAGSRLTVL.